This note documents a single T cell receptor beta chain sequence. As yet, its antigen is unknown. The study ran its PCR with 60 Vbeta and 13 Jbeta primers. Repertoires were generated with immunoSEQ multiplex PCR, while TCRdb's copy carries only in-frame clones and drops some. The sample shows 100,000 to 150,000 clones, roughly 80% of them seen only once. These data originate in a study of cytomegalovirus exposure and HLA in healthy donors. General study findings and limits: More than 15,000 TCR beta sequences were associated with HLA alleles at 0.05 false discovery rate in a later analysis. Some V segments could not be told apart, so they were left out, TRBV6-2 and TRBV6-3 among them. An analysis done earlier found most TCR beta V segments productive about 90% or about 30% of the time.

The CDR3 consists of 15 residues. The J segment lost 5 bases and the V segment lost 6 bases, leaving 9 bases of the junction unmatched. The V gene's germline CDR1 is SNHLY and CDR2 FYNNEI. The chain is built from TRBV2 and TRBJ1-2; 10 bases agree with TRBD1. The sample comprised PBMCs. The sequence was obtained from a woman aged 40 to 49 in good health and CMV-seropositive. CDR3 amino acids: CASRGQGSARYGYTF. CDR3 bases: TGTGCCAGCAGGGGACAGGGGTCCGCCCGGTATGGCTACACCTTC.